This T cell receptor (beta chain) derives from a study of human thymus T cells. Trimming cost V 0 bases and J 6 bases, with 12 bases left between them. Germline V CDR1 and CDR2: SNHLY, FYNNEI. This CDR3 has 15 residues. Some clones are missing from TCRdb's copy, which holds only in-frame ones; the method was immunoSEQ multiplex PCR. The sample comprises approximately 46,000 clones, around 93% of which are singletons, and 0.15% to 0.2% rests with the top ten. The rearrangement uses TRBV2 and TRBJ2-1; D not certain. The receptor was derived from a girl under three years old with a congenital heart defect but otherwise immunologically healthy. Sequenced sample: blood. CDR3 residues: CASSEARLPSNEQFF. The DNA of the CDR3 is TGTGCCAGCAGTGAAGCGAGACTCCCGAGCAATGAGCAGTTCTTC.